Shown below are 3 T cell receptor beta chains from a single sample sequenced in a study of regulatory T cells in long-lasting Graves disease. Researchers made TCR beta libraries by using iRepertoire HTBI primers and running Arm-PCR on CDR3 regions. TCRdb reprocessed the multiplex PCR reads via MiXCR and lists one record per CDR3 protein. The table lists fewer than 650,000 distinct CDR3 sequences, roughly a sixth of them singletons, with about 11% in the top ten. This sample's time point: newly diagnosed GD, antithyroid drugs for less than 3 months. Following extraction of RNA from PBMCs, that RNA was used to make the TCR library. Another study also made use of these data, one on T cells in Graves' hyperthyroidism and ophthalmopathy.

Sequenced here: peripheral blood mononuclear cells (PBMCs), sampled at new diagnosis, from a patient treated with antithyroid drugs. The receptors derive from a man aged 18 to 30 with Graves disease.

The rearrangement uses TRBV20-1 and TRBJ2-3; D is ambiguous. V was pared by 3 bases and J by 1 base, with 17 bases between. The CDR3 spans 16 residues. CDR1 and CDR2 (germline): DFQATT, SNEGSKA (reference sequence). In nucleotides, the CDR3 is TGCAGTGCTAGCGATTCAGTCAGAAGGGGCACAGATACGCAGTATTTT. It encodes CSASDSVRRGTDTQYF.

This clonotype was seen ten or more times. The CDR3, as DNA: TGTGCCAGCAGTTTAGACAGGGAGATTGAAGCTTTCTTT. This sequence encodes CASSLDREIEAFF. This chain connects TRBV28 to TRBJ1-1; 7 bases are shared with TRBD1. CDR3 size: 13 residues. Per germline, CDR1 MDHEN and CDR2 SYDVKM. The V and J ends lost 2 bases and 7 bases, in that order; junction bases with no gene match: 4.

This clonotype has a count of ten or more. One end of the junction varies from germline; a read error may be responsible. The DNA of the CDR3 is TGTGCCAGCAGTGAAGCGCTTAGGGCGCCCGATCGTTTC. This codes for CASSEALRAPDRF. This chain uses TRBV2 with TRBJ1-2; no reliable D call. In germline, CDR1 is SNHLY, CDR2 FYNNEI. The CDR3 covers 13 residues.